This is a list of T cell receptor beta chains from one sample in a study of blood T cell repertoires in COVID-19. Produced via immunoSEQ multiplex PCR; TCRdb's table is partial and in-frame only. Among around 430,000 clones listed, more than 70% were seen once. Sequenced sample: peripheral blood. Receptors were obtained from a woman between 50 and 59 years old with COVID-19, enrolled during active disease. CDR3s include the opening cysteine and the closing phenylalanine or tryptophan. D genes are given only for firm matches. The size of a clone is reported for some rows only, either as once, few or many, or as a class for expanded clones.

J,size,D,V,CDR3,DNA
TRBJ1-3,few,-,TRBV5-1,CASSSFSGNTIYF,TGCGCCAGCAGCTCCTTCTCTGGAAACACCATATATTTT
TRBJ2-1,-,-,TRBV3-1/TRBV3-2,CASSQDWSNYNEQFF,TGTGCCAGCAGCCAAGATTGGTCTAACTACAATGAGCAGTTCTTC
TRBJ2-3,-,-,TRBV4-1,CASSPSERGDTQYF,TGCGCCAGCAGCCCTTCCGAACGGGGAGATACGCAGTATTTT
TRBJ2-2,-,TRBD2,TRBV3-1/TRBV3-2,CASSHTSGAPGELFF,TGTGCCAGCAGCCATACTAGCGGGGCTCCCGGGGAGCTGTTTTTT
TRBJ2-7,once,-,TRBV27,CASSLSGGFEQYF,TGTGCCAGCAGTTTATCTGGGGGGTTCGAGCAGTACTTC
TRBJ1-6,-,TRBD1,TRBV30,CAWAPGTVNSPLHF,TGTGCCTGGGCCCCCGGGACAGTCAATTCACCCCTCCACTTT
TRBJ1-1,-,-,TRBV10-3,CAISVRGWDTEAFF,TGTGCCATCAGTGTTAGGGGATGGGACACTGAAGCTTTCTTT
TRBJ1-5,-,TRBD1,TRBV30,CAWSDHRTGGEGQPQHF,TGTGCCTGGAGTGACCACCGGACAGGGGGCGAGGGCCAGCCCCAGCATTTT
TRBJ1-3,-,-,TRBV30,CAWSIFRGGRRGNTIYF,TGTGCCTGGAGTATCTTTCGCGGGGGAAGGAGAGGAAACACCATATATTTT
TRBJ2-1,few,TRBD2,TRBV9,CASGTSGRSYNEQFF,TGTGCCAGTGGGACTAGCGGGCGCTCCTACAATGAGCAGTTCTTC
TRBJ2-6,-,-,TRBV28,CASSGAGSGANVLTF,TGTGCTAGCTCCGGCGCGGGCTCTGGGGCCAACGTCCTGACTTTC
TRBJ2-1,-,-,TRBV5-5,CASSLDSRGSYNEQFF,TGTGCCAGCAGCTTGGACTCCCGGGGTTCCTACAATGAGCAGTTCTTC
TRBJ2-3,-,TRBD2,TRBV5-6,CASALRSGGPQGTDTQYF,TGTGCCAGCGCCTTGAGGAGCGGGGGGCCTCAAGGCACAGATACGCAGTATTTT
TRBJ2-7,once,-,TRBV6-5,CASTVVSGEAYEQYF,TGTGCCAGTACAGTAGTCTCGGGGGAGGCCTACGAGCAGTACTTC
TRBJ2-1,once,TRBD2,TRBV18,CASSRRTSGGSDEQFF,TGTGCCAGCTCACGACGGACTAGCGGGGGGTCTGATGAGCAGTTCTTC
TRBJ2-5,-,TRBD1,TRBV5-1,CASSPGQQETQYF,TGCGCCAGCAGCCCGGGACAGCAAGAGACCCAGTACTTC
TRBJ1-2,-,TRBD1,TRBV18,CASSPQTGGNYGYTF,TGTGCCAGCTCACCACAGACAGGGGGCAACTATGGCTACACCTTC
TRBJ2-3,-,-,TRBV9,CASSPGTPGGGTQYF,TGTGCCAGCAGCCCTGGGACACCAGGCGGTGGTACGCAGTATTTT
TRBJ1-3,-,-,TRBV10-2,CASCLTGSSGNTIYF,TGCGCCAGCTGTCTCACAGGGAGCTCTGGAAACACCATATATTTT
TRBJ1-5,-,TRBD1,TRBV5-1,CASSLTGGSNQPQHF,TGCGCCAGCTCTCTAACAGGGGGAAGCAATCAGCCCCAGCATTTT
TRBJ1-1,-,-,TRBV28,CASSFNVAGNTEAFF,TGTGCCAGCAGTTTCAATGTGGCGGGGAACACTGAAGCTTTCTTT
TRBJ2-7,-,TRBD2,TRBV7-8,CASSLGGASGSYEQYF,TGTGCCAGCAGCTTAGGGGGTGCTAGCGGGTCCTACGAGCAGTACTTC
TRBJ2-3,-,TRBD1,TRBV5-4,CASRPGQGRLYTQYF,TGTGCCAGCAGGCCGGGACAGGGGCGCCTATATACGCAGTATTTT
TRBJ1-3,-,-,TRBV2,CASDTSGNTIYF,TGTGCCAGTGACACCTCTGGAAACACCATATATTTT
TRBJ1-1,few,TRBD1,TRBV6-5,CASKPSTGGTEAFF,TGTGCCAGCAAACCTTCGACAGGGGGCACTGAAGCTTTCTTT
TRBJ2-5,-,-,TRBV11-2,CASSLGYNQETQYF,TGTGCCAGCAGCTTAGGGTACAACCAAGAGACCCAGTACTTC
TRBJ1-1,-,-,TRBV5-1,CASSLSPLTEAFF,TGCGCCAGCAGCTTGAGCCCCCTGACTGAAGCTTTCTTT
TRBJ2-7,-,-,TRBV6-5,CASQREGSYEQYF,TGTGCCAGCCAAAGAGAGGGCTCCTACGAGCAGTACTTC
TRBJ1-5,once,-,TRBV19,CASSTGVFMPISNQPQHF,TGTGCCAGTAGTACAGGGGTGTTTATGCCTATAAGCAATCAGCCCCAGCATTTT
TRBJ1-3,-,-,TRBV5-1,CASSLNPPSGNTIYF,TGCGCCAGCAGCTTGAATCCCCCCAGTGGAAACACCATATATTTT
TRBJ1-2,once,TRBD1,TRBV19,CASRVAWTGGEYGYTF,TGTGCCAGTAGGGTGGCTTGGACAGGGGGCGAGTATGGCTACACCTTC
TRBJ2-7,-,TRBD1,TRBV6-2/TRBV6-3,CASSPPGQGPYEQYF,TGTGCCAGCAGCCCTCCGGGACAGGGACCTTACGAGCAGTACTTC